One and the same sample provided the 31 T cell receptor beta chains below, sequenced in a study of T-cell memory formation after mild COVID-19. Each CDR3 protein gets one entry after TCRdb re-called the 5' RACE reads with MiXCR. The sample includes around 200,000 distinct CDR3 sequences, over 20% seen only once; the top ten take about 21%. The sample comprised PBMCs or a T cell subset sorted from them (not recorded which). The receptors originated from an adult woman who had mild COVID-19 (a few samples of this study predate the infection). Cell type and time point are not known.

The chain recombines TRBV6-5 with TRBJ2-2, with D perhaps TRBD1 or TRBD2 (5 bases each). Germline-derived CDR1 and CDR2 are MNHEY and SVGAGI. The V end was cut by 5 bases, the J end by 7 bases, with 14 bases between. This CDR3 is 14 amino acids long. The CDR3, as DNA: TGTGCCAGCAGTCCTTCTAGAGGGGACGGGGAGCTGTTTTTT. Amino acids: CASSPSRGDGELFF.

This clonotype was detected only a few times. The chain links TRBV7-9 to TRBJ1-1; the match to TRBD1 covers 9 bases. Germline V lookup: CDR1 SEHNR, CDR2 FQNEAQ (reference sequence). CDR3 size: 19 residues. The junction had 20 bases not matched to a gene; V was cut back by 5 bases and J by 4 bases. The CDR3 DNA sequence: TGTGCCAGCAGCACACTGCCGGGACAGGGAAAAACTGGTGGCACTGAAGCTTTCTTT. This gives the protein CASSTLPGQGKTGGTEAFF.

This chain uses TRBV7-6 with TRBJ2-5, with 14 bases identical to TRBD2. Germline CDR1 and CDR2: SGHVS and FNYEAQ. J lost 5 bases, V lost 6 bases, and 5 bases had no gene match. This CDR3 comprises 15 residues. CDR3 in amino acids: CASSPRLAGGETQYF. The DNA for the CDR3 is TGTGCCAGCAGTCCTCGACTAGCGGGAGGGGAGACCCAGTACTTC.

V and J are TRBV30 and TRBJ2-1; D call uncertain. The V end lost 3 bases, the J end lost 0 bases, and 12 bases lay between the germline ends. The CDR3 totals 15 residues. Per the germline V gene, CDR1 is GTSNPN and CDR2 is SVGIG (reference sequence). The CDR3 nucleotides read TGTGCCTGGAGCGACGAGAGAAGCTCCTACAATGAGCAGTTCTTC. Protein product: CAWSDERSSYNEQFF.

This clonotype was counted many times. The chain uses TRBV5-1 and TRBJ2-7; 7 bases fit TRBD1. This CDR3 comprises 14 residues. Losses at the gene ends were 4 bases for V and 1 base for J; bases not matched to a gene: 5. Germline assignment: CDR1 SGHRS and CDR2 YFSETQ. CDR3 sequence: CASSLRQGSYEQYF. The CDR3 region has the DNA TGCGCCAGCAGCCTCCGACAGGGTTCCTACGAGCAGTACTTC.

This clonotype has only a few counts. The rearrangement joins TRBV6-5 to TRBJ1-2, with no clear D. Germline lookup yields CDR1 MNHEY and CDR2 SVGAGI. Trimming took 0 bases from V and 1 from J, leaving 6 bases between them. The CDR3 contains 14 residues. The CDR3 coding sequence is TGTGCCAGCAGTTACTCGAACTTTAACTATGGCTACACCTTC. This sequence encodes CASSYSNFNYGYTF.

The genes are TRBV2 and TRBJ2-7; D is unclear. The CDR3 runs 13 residues. CDR1 SNHLY and CDR2 FYNNEI come from the germline V gene. V dropped 0 bases and J dropped 3 bases, with 6 bases sitting between them. The CDR3 nucleotides read TGTGCCAGCAGTGAAGCCTACAGCTACGAGCAGTACTTC. Protein product: CASSEAYSYEQYF. The full variable domain, with the rest looked up from reference TRBV2 and TRBJ2-7, is EPEVTQTPSHQVTQMGQEVILRCVPISNHLYFYWYRQILGQKVEFLVSFYNNEISEKSEIFDDQFSVERPDGSNFTLKIRSTKLEDSAMYFCASSEAYSYEQYFGPGTRLTVT.

The chain is built from TRBV7-3 and TRBJ2-4; possibly TRBD1 or TRBD2 for D (5 bases each). CDR1 and CDR2 from the germline V gene are SGHTA and FQGTGA. The CDR3 loop spans 15 amino acids. V was pared by 5 bases and J by 8 bases, with 19 bases between. This chain's CDR3 is CASSPDGTPVDIQYF. The CDR3 nucleotides are TGTGCCAGCAGCCCCGATGGGACCCCAGTGGACATTCAGTACTTC. The variable domain in full, completed from reference TRBV7-3 and TRBJ2-4, reads GAGVSQTPSNKVTEKGKYVELRCDPISGHTALYWYRQSLGQGPEFLIYFQGTGAADDSGLPNDRFFAVRPEGSVSTLKIQRTERGDSAVYLCASSPDGTPVDIQYFGAGTRLSVL.

This clonotype was observed a few times. The chain employs TRBV9 and TRBJ2-1; 10 positions match TRBD2. Germline CDR1 and CDR2: SGDLS and YYNGEE. CDR3 length: 15 residues. Trimming cost V 2 bases and J 7 bases; bases outside gene matches: 6. In DNA form, the CDR3 reads TGTGCCAGCAGCGTGCCAGCGGGAGGGGCTAATGAGCAGTTCTTC. Translating gives CASSVPAGGANEQFF.

The V and J genes are TRBV7-8 and TRBJ2-5; D ambiguous. Germline-derived CDR1 and CDR2 are SGHVS and FQNEAQ. Trimming stripped 1 base from V and 2 bases from J, with 8 bases between. The CDR3 extends over 14 amino acids. In nucleotides, the CDR3 is TGTGCCAGCAGCTTAGGAGTGGGTCAAGAGACCCAGTACTTC. It translates to CASSLGVGQETQYF. The entire variable domain, with the rest obtained from reference TRBV7-8 and TRBJ2-5, is as follows: GAGVSQSPRYKVAKRGQDVALRCDPISGHVSLFWYQQALGQGPEFLTYFQNEAQLDKSGLPSDRFFAERPEGSVSTLKIQRTQQEDSAVYLCASSLGVGQETQYFGPGTRLLVL.

This clonotype was recorded a few times. The CDR3 spells CASRLAGALTDTQYF. CDR3 bases: TGTGCCAGCAGACTAGCGGGGGCGCTCACAGATACGCAGTATTTT. The V call is TRBV12-3 or TRBV12-4, the J call TRBJ2-3, with 11 nucleotides matching TRBD2. V gave up 6 bases and J gave up 2 bases; unmatched junction bases: 4. CDR3 length: 15 amino acids.

V and J are TRBV21-1 and TRBJ2-7; TRBD1, as called in the table, went unchecked against the DNA. TRBV21-1 is a known pseudogene. This CDR3 spans 14 amino acids. In nucleotides, the CDR3 is TGTGCCAGCAACGGGACATCAGCTGCCTACGAGCAGTACTTC. Protein sequence: CASNGTSAAYEQYF.

As DNA, the CDR3 is TGTGCCACCGGGTACGGGAGCAATCAGCCCCAGCATTTT. Protein product: CATGYGSNQPQHF. The rearrangement uses TRBV15 and TRBJ1-5; D remains ambiguous. The germline V and J ends were trimmed by 8 bases and 1 base, with 9 bases remaining between them. The CDR3 spans 13 residues. Germline assignment: CDR1 LNHNV and CDR2 YYDKDF (reference sequence).

This clonotype occurred a few times. The J gene is TRBJ2-7, the V gene TRBV15; D is unclear. The CDR3 spans 13 residues. Germline V lookup: CDR1 LNHNV, CDR2 YYDKDF (reference sequence). Trimming shortened V by 8 bases and J by 1 base, and 12 bases separated the two germline ends. The CDR3 spells CATSVSRSYEQYF. The CDR3 region has the DNA TGTGCCACCTCCGTTTCGCGTTCCTACGAGCAGTACTTC.

The rearrangement joins TRBV19 to TRBJ2-7; D gene ambiguous. Trimming removed 8 bases from V and 3 bases from J, with 17 bases in between. This CDR3 is built from 14 residues. In germline, CDR1 is LNHDA, CDR2 SQIVND (reference sequence). This CDR3 is CASALTRDVYEQYF. Here the CDR3 DNA reads TGTGCCAGTGCTTTGACCAGAGATGTCTACGAGCAGTACTTC. Full variable domain (missing parts from reference TRBV19 and TRBJ2-7): DGGITQSPKYLFRKEGQNVTLSCEQNLNHDAMYWYRQDPGQGLRLIYYSQIVNDFQKGDIAEGYSVSREKKESFPLTVTSAQKNPTAFYLCASALTRDVYEQYFGPGTRLTVT.

This chain links TRBV9 with TRBJ2-7; D perhaps matches TRBD1 (5 bases). The ends were cut back, 0 bases at V and 5 bases at J, with 9 bases in the middle. The CDR3 loop spans 13 amino acids. Germline V CDR1 and CDR2: SGDLS, YYNGEE. CDR3 in DNA: TGTGCCAGCAGCGTAGGGGTAGGGGACGAGCAGTACTTC. It codes for CASSVGVGDEQYF.

This clonotype has more than one count but fewer than ten. This chain uses TRBV3-1 with TRBJ1-2, with 8 bases lining up with TRBD1. V gave up 3 bases and J gave up 4 bases; unmatched junction bases: 10. The CDR3 length is 16 residues. Germline CDR1 and CDR2: LGHDT and YNNKEL (reference sequence). The CDR3 region has the DNA TGTGCCAGCAGCCATACATTTGGACAGGGCCCCTATGGCTACACCTTC. Residues: CASSHTFGQGPYGYTF.

This clonotype has more than one count but fewer than ten. This chain uses TRBV20-1 with TRBJ1-1; D not certain. V shed 5 bases and J shed 2 bases, with 15 bases lying between them. The germline gives CDR1 DFQATT, CDR2 SNEGSKA (reference sequence). The CDR3 length is 14 residues. As DNA, the CDR3 is TGCAGTGCTCCCCGAGTTTCGGGAAACACTGAAGCTTTCTTT. Protein sequence: CSAPRVSGNTEAFF.

This clonotype turned up a few times. The chain is built from TRBV12-3 or TRBV12-4 and TRBJ2-2; perhaps TRBD2 as D (7 bases). V gave up 5 bases and J gave up 7 bases, with 14 bases separating them. This CDR3 region has 14 residues. This CDR3 is CASSRGRADGELFF. The DNA of the CDR3 is TGTGCCAGCAGTAGGGGGAGGGCCGACGGGGAGCTGTTTTTT.

The chain carries TRBV12-5 and TRBJ2-7; TRBD2 matches at 7 bases. V was clipped by 2 bases and J by 4 bases; unmatched bases: 14. The CDR3 extends over 17 amino acids. CDR1 is LGHNT, CDR2 FRNRAP, per germline. The CDR3 bases are TGTGCTAGTGGTTTGCCCGCTTTAGAGGGAGGGATATACGAGCAGTACTTC. This codes for CASGLPALEGGIYEQYF.

This clonotype was seen only a few times. V usage is TRBV20-1 and J usage is TRBJ2-3, with TRBD1 matching over 7 bases. The J segment lost 0 bases and the V segment lost 0 bases, leaving 3 bases of the junction unmatched. This CDR3 has 15 residues. In germline, CDR1 is DFQATT, CDR2 SNEGSKA (reference sequence). The CDR3 sequence: CSARDRGQSTDTQYF. For the CDR3, the DNA is TGCAGTGCTAGAGATAGGGGACAGAGCACAGATACGCAGTATTTT.

This clonotype came up once. Being one base from a much bigger clone, this may be a read error. The chain carries TRBV4-3 and TRBJ2-7; D is undetermined. Trimming shortened V by 0 bases and J by 3 bases, and 15 bases separated the two germline ends. Germline values: CDR1 LGHNA, CDR2 YSLEER. This CDR3 comprises 16 residues. CDR3 in DNA: TGCGCCAGCAGCCAAGAATATGGTAGCTGGAGCTACGAGCAGTACTTC. Its protein is CASSQEYGSWSYEQYF.

This clonotype has more than one count but fewer than ten. The CDR3 protein is CASLGIAGVYNEQFF. In DNA, the CDR3 is TGTGCCAGCCTGGGAATAGCGGGCGTCTACAATGAGCAGTTCTTC. J is TRBJ2-1 and V is TRBV6-1; 7 bases align to TRBD2. Germline V lookup: CDR1 MNHNS, CDR2 SASEGT. V lost 8 bases, J lost 3 bases, and 10 bases stayed unmatched. The CDR3 is 15 residues long.

This clonotype was seen many times. This chain joins TRBV20-1 and TRBJ2-1; TRBD1 matches 7 bases. CDR3 size: 14 residues. With V trimmed by 3 bases and J by 3 bases, 5 bases remained unmatched. Germline loops: CDR1 DFQATT, CDR2 SNEGSKA (reference sequence). CDR3 protein: CSAREGTDYNEQFF. The CDR3 nucleotides read TGCAGTGCTAGGGAAGGGACAGACTACAATGAGCAGTTCTTC.

The V and J genes are TRBV6-1 and TRBJ2-2; TRBD2 aligns across 8 bases. The CDR3 length is 15 residues. J lost 0 bases, V lost 7 bases, and 4 bases had no gene match. From germline, CDR1 is MNHNS and CDR2 SASEGT. In DNA, the CDR3 is TGTGCCAGCAACGGACTAGCTGCGAACACCGGGGAGCTGTTTTTT. Encoded protein: CASNGLAANTGELFF.

This clonotype was observed once. The V call is TRBV10-3, the J call TRBJ2-7; possible D gene TRBD1, 8 bases. The CDR3 sequence is 16 residues long. Germline V gene data show CDR1 as ENHRY and CDR2 as SYGVKD. Trimming left V 6 bases short and J 3 bases short, with 21 bases between. The CDR3 protein is CAISAEGGTGYYEQYF. As DNA, the CDR3 is TGTGCCATCAGCGCGGAGGGGGGGACAGGATACTACGAGCAGTACTTC.

In its sample, this clonotype was seen a few times. The J gene is TRBJ1-3, the V gene TRBV5-6; D may be TRBD1 (5 bases). This CDR3 region has 16 residues. Trimming left V 0 bases short and J 4 bases short, with 14 bases between. Germline assignment: CDR1 SGHDT and CDR2 YYEEEE. CDR3 in DNA: TGTGCCAGCAGCTTGGTAGGGGATAACAGCGGAAACACCATATATTTT. This translates into CASSLVGDNSGNTIYF.

This clonotype was counted only a few times. This chain uses TRBV7-3 with TRBJ2-1; TRBD2 matches at 11 bases. V lost 1 base, J lost 6 bases, and 8 bases stayed unmatched. The CDR3 length is 17 residues. CDR1 and CDR2 (germline): SGHTA, FQGTGA. CDR3 in DNA: TGTGCCAGCAGCTTAATCCTTAGCGGGGGGGCCTCCAATGAGCAGTTCTTC. Amino acid sequence: CASSLILSGGASNEQFF.

The genes are TRBV6-6 and TRBJ1-5; D is uncertain. The germline V and J ends were trimmed by 3 bases and 0 bases, with 18 bases remaining between them. Per germline, CDR1 MNHNY and CDR2 SVGAGI (reference sequence). The CDR3 has 18 amino acids. In nucleotides, the CDR3 is TGTGCCAGCAGTTATTCGGTGGGCACGGTTGATAGCAATCAGCCCCAGCATTTT. The encoded protein is CASSYSVGTVDSNQPQHF.

This clonotype was picked up a small number of times. The chain carries TRBV25-1 and TRBJ1-5; TRBD1 is a possible D gene (6 bases). The CDR3 consists of 12 residues. Trimming shortened V by 4 bases and J by 13 bases, and 14 bases separated the two germline ends. The germline gives CDR1 MGHDK, CDR2 SYGVNS. The CDR3 region is CASSGWGGQQHF. CDR3 nucleotide sequence: TGTGCCAGCAGTGGTTGGGGTGGACAGCAGCATTTT.

This clonotype was found many times. The chain is built from TRBV12-3 or TRBV12-4 and TRBJ1-1; D unclear. The CDR3 extends over 12 amino acids. With 6 bases removed from V and 1 base from J, the gap between germline ends came to 6 bases. The CDR3 is CASRRQNTEAFF. For the CDR3, the DNA is TGTGCCAGCAGGCGACAGAACACTGAAGCTTTCTTT.